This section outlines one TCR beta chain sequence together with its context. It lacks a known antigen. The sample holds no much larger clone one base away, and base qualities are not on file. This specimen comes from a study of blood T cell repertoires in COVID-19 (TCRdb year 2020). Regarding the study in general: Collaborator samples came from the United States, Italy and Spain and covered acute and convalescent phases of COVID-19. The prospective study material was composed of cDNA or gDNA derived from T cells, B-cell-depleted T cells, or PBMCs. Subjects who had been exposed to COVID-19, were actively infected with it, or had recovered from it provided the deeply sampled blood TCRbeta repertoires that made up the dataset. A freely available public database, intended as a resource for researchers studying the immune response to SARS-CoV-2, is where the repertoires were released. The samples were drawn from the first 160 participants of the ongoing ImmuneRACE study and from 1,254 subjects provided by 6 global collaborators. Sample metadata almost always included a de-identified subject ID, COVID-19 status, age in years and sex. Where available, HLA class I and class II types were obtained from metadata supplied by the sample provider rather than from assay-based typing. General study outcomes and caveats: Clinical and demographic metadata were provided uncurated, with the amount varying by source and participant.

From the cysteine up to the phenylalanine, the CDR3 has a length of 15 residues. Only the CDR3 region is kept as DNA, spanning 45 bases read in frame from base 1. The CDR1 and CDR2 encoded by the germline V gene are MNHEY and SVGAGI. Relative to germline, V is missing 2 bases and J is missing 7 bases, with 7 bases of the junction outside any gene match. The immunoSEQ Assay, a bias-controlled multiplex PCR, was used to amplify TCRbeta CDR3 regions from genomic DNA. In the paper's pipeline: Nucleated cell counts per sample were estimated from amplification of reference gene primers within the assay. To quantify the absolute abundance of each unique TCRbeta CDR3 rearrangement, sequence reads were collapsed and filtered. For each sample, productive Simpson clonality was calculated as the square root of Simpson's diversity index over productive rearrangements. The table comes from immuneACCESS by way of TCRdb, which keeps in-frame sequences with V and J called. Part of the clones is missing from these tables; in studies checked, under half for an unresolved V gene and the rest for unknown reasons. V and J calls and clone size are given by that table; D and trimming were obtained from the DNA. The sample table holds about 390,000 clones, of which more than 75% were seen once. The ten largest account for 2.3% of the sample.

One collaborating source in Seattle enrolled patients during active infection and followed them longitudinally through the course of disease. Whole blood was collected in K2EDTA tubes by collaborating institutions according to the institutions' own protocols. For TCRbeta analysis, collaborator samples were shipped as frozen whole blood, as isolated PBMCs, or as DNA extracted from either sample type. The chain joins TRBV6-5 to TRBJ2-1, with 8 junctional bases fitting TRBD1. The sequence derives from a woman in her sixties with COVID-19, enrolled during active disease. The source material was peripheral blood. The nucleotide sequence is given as TGTGCCAGCAGTTACCGGGCAGGGGGCTGGAATGAGCAGTTCTTC. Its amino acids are CASSYRAGGWNEQFF.